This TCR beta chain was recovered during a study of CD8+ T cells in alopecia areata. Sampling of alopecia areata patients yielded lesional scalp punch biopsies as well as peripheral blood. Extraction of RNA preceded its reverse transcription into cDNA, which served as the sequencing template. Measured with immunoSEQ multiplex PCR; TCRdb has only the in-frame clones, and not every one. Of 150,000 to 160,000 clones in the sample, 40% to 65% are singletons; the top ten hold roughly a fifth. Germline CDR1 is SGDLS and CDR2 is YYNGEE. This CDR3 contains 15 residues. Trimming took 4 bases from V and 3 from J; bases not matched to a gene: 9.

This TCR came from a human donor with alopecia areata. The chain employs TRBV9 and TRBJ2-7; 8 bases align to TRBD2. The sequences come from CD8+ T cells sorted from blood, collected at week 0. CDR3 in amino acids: CASSPSTSDFYEQYF. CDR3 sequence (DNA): TGTGCCAGCAGCCCATCGACTAGCGATTTCTACGAGCAGTACTTC.